This T cell receptor (beta chain) comes out of a study of blood T cell repertoires in COVID-19. The overall study: The study drew acute and convalescent COVID-19 samples from the United States, Italy and Spain. Sources were T cells, B-cell-depleted T cells, or PBMCs; the material itself was cDNA or gDNA.

The germline gives CDR1 SEHNR, CDR2 FQNEAQ (reference sequence). The CDR3 contains 13 residues. Trimming took 4 bases from V and 7 from J; bases not matched to a gene: 4. Per the original data handling: Amplification of reference gene primers provided the estimated nucleated cell counts. The assay was immunoSEQ multiplex PCR, and TCRdb's table has in-frame clones only and misses some. D and trimming were read from the DNA, whereas the V and J calls and clone size are those reported in that table. The profile covers 250,000 to 350,000 clones, with about 85% appearing a single time and about 2% taken by the ten largest. This clone was recorded once.

The gene calls are TRBV7-9 and TRBJ1-1, with 9 bases matching TRBD1. The origin of this receptor is a man between 18 and 35 years old with active or convalescent COVID-19. Sample: peripheral blood. The chain's CDR3 is CASSYRGRGEAFF. DNA of the CDR3: TGTGCCAGCAGCTACAGGGGGCGGGGTGAAGCTTTCTTT.